The 20 T cell receptor beta chains reported below all come from one sample, sequenced in a study of OX40 agonist ivuxolimab in advanced cancers. The repertoire was sequenced with immunoSEQ multiplex PCR; TCRdb's copy has only in-frame clones and lacks some. In the table there are under 60,000 clones, 85% to 90% of which are singletons. The sample here was CD4+ or CD8+ T cells sorted from blood, taken in a trial of the OX40 agonist ivuxolimab. The receptor set was obtained from an adult with an advanced solid tumor such as melanoma, head and neck, liver or kidney cancer.

V is TRBV7-2 and J is TRBJ2-7, with a weak D call TRBD2 (6 bases). This CDR3 comprises 14 residues. V lost 5 bases to trimming and J lost 2 bases, with 13 bases between them. Germline V gene sequence: CDR1 SGHTA, CDR2 FQGNSA. CDR3 in DNA: TGTGCCAGCAGCCAGGGACTCCGAACCTACGAGCAGTACTTC. Protein: CASSQGLRTYEQYF. Filled out from reference TRBV7-2 and TRBJ2-7, the complete variable domain reads GAGVSQSPSNKVTEKGKDVELRCDPISGHTALYWYRQSLGQGLEFLIYFQGNSAPDKSGLPSDRFSAERTGGSVSTLTIQRTQQEDSAVYLCASSQGLRTYEQYFGPGTRLTVT.

The gene calls are TRBV11-3 and TRBJ2-1; TRBD2 agrees at 9 bases. Germline V gene sequence: CDR1 SGHNT, CDR2 YENEEA. V lost 5 bases to trimming and J lost 10 bases; unmatched junction nucleotides: 12. There are 15 residues in the CDR3. CDR3 loop: CASSQTSGLHHEQFF. CDR3 nucleotide sequence: TGTGCCAGCAGCCAGACTAGCGGACTCCACCACGAGCAGTTCTTC. Complete variable domain (other parts from reference TRBV11-3 and TRBJ2-1): EAGVVQSPRYKIIEKKQPVAFWCNPISGHNTLYWYLQNLGQGPELLIRYENEEAVDDSQLPKDRFSAERLKGVDSTLKIQPAELGDSAVYLCASSQTSGLHHEQFFGPGTRLTVL.

This clone was picked up a small number of times. The V and J genes are TRBV28 and TRBJ2-7; 11 nucleotides align to TRBD2. Losses at the gene ends were 6 bases for V and 7 bases for J; bases not matched to a gene: 11. Germline loops: CDR1 MDHEN, CDR2 SYDVKM. CDR3 length: 15 residues. In DNA, the CDR3 is TGTGCCAGCAGCCCACGGGGACTAGCGGAACGGGAGCAGTACTTC. It codes for CASSPRGLAEREQYF.

This chain uses TRBV27 with TRBJ1-6; D gene ambiguous. Germline CDR1 and CDR2: MNHEY and SMNVEV (reference sequence). CDR3 length: 14 residues. Trimming stripped 3 bases from V and 4 bases from J, with 7 bases between. CDR3 protein: CASSLRGYNSPLHF. As DNA, the CDR3 is TGTGCCAGCAGTTTGCGGGGTTATAATTCACCCCTCCACTTT.

This clone occurred once. This chain joins TRBV28 and TRBJ1-3; D is undetermined. Trimming stripped 7 bases from V and 0 bases from J, with 10 bases between. In germline, CDR1 is MDHEN, CDR2 SYDVKM. The CDR3 is 14 residues long. CDR3 loop: CASTSGVSGNTIYF. As DNA, the CDR3 is TGTGCCAGCACCTCCGGGGTCTCTGGAAACACCATATATTTT.

Remarks on this clone: The sample has other DNA sequences that encode this CDR3 too. The chain links TRBV18 to TRBJ2-5, with D maybe TRBD2 (5 bases). Germline values: CDR1 KGHSH, CDR2 LQKENI. V lost 0 bases and J lost 5, with 10 bases in between. The CDR3 is made up of 14 amino acids. CDR3: CASSPPGRRETQYF. The CDR3 region has the DNA TGTGCCAGCTCACCACCGGGCAGGAGGGAGACCCAGTACTTC.

This clone has only a few counts. This chain links TRBV7-2 with TRBJ2-7, with 8 bases lining up with TRBD1. The CDR3 runs to 14 residues. Germline V lookup: CDR1 SGHTA, CDR2 FQGNSA. The V and J ends lost 3 bases and 1 base, in that order; junction bases with no gene match: 2. In DNA form, the CDR3 reads TGTGCCAGCAGCTTCCGGGACAGGTCCTACGAGCAGTACTTC. Its protein is CASSFRDRSYEQYF.

The rearrangement joins TRBV5-1 to TRBJ2-1; weak D call: TRBD1 (6 bases). This CDR3 contains 15 residues. Germline V gene data show CDR1 as SGHRS and CDR2 as YFSETQ. V lost 4 bases and J 1 base, leaving 12 bases between the germline ends. DNA for the CDR3: TGCGCCAGCAGCCGGGACATCGGGTCCTACAATGAGCAGTTCTTC. This sequence encodes CASSRDIGSYNEQFF.

This sequence joins TRBV13 and TRBJ2-7, with 12 nucleotides matching TRBD2. J lost 1 base, V lost 3 bases, and 7 bases had no gene match. There are 17 residues in the CDR3. Germline CDR1 is PRHDT and CDR2 is FYEKMQ (reference sequence). CDR3 loop: CASSLYQLAGGSYEQYF. In nucleotides, the CDR3 is TGTGCCAGCAGCTTGTACCAACTAGCGGGAGGTTCCTACGAGCAGTACTTC.

This clone came up once. V usage is TRBV5-1 and J usage is TRBJ2-1, with D perhaps TRBD2 (5 bases). The germline V gene encodes CDR1 SGHRS and CDR2 YFSETQ. The CDR3 extends over 13 amino acids. V was shortened by 0 bases and J by 9 bases, with 10 bases between the two germline ends. The CDR3 here is CASSLGERSEQFF. DNA of the CDR3: TGCGCCAGCAGCTTGGGGGAGCGCAGTGAGCAGTTCTTC.

This clone occurred once. The chain carries TRBV5-6 and TRBJ2-7; D is perhaps TRBD1 or TRBD2 (5 bases each). V was shortened by 0 bases and J by 1 base, with 17 bases between the two germline ends. This CDR3 spans 17 amino acids. The germline V gene encodes CDR1 SGHDT and CDR2 YYEEEE. The CDR3 region is CASSLALDSRGSYEQYF. Here the CDR3 DNA reads TGTGCCAGCAGCTTGGCCCTAGACAGCCGCGGGTCCTACGAGCAGTACTTC. Drawing the rest from reference TRBV5-6 and TRBJ2-7, the complete variable domain is DAGVTQSPTHLIKTRGQQVTLRCSPKSGHDTVSWYQQALGQGPQFIFQYYEEEERQRGNFPDRFSGHQFPNYSSELNVNALLLGDSALYLCASSLALDSRGSYEQYFGPGTRLTVT.

The chain employs TRBV5-4 and TRBJ1-3; TRBD1 might be the D (6 bases). CDR1 SGHNT and CDR2 YYREEE come from the germline V gene (reference sequence). The CDR3 has 14 amino acids. V dropped 4 bases and J dropped 0 bases, with 8 bases sitting between them. CDR3 DNA sequence: TGTGCCAGCAGCCAACAGGGCTCTGGAAACACCATATATTTT. Its protein is CASSQQGSGNTIYF.

The V and J genes are TRBV30 and TRBJ1-2; 7 bases are a match to TRBD1. The V segment lost 4 bases and the J segment 8 bases; nucleotides outside the gene matches: 16. The length of the CDR3 is 15 residues. Germline CDR1 and CDR2: GTSNPN and SVGIG (reference sequence). Here the CDR3 reads CAWTPGEGAVRGYTF. For the CDR3, the DNA is TGTGCCTGGACTCCCGGAGAGGGGGCCGTCCGGGGCTACACCTTC.

V usage is TRBV5-8 and J usage is TRBJ1-3; D gene uncertain. Deletions cut 1 base from V and 0 bases from J, with 14 bases between. The CDR3 extends over 17 amino acids. Germline CDR1 and CDR2: SGHTS and YDEGEE. CDR3 bases: TGTGCCAGCAGCTTGCTGAAGGGTGGCACCTCTGGAAACACCATATATTTT. Encoded protein: CASSLLKGGTSGNTIYF.

This rearrangement joins TRBV7-9 to TRBJ1-4; D is unresolved. Germline V CDR1 and CDR2: SEHNR, FQNEAQ (reference sequence). V gave up 3 bases and J gave up 5 bases, with 10 bases separating them. The CDR3 is made up of 14 amino acids. CDR3 sequence reads: CASSFMDGNEKLFF. Written as DNA, the CDR3 is TGTGCCAGCAGCTTTATGGACGGAAATGAAAAACTGTTTTTT.

The V gene is TRBV5-1, the J gene TRBJ2-7, with D possibly being TRBD2 (6 bases). The germline V and J ends were trimmed by 0 bases and 7 bases, with 11 bases remaining between them. From germline, CDR1 is SGHRS and CDR2 YFSETQ. The CDR3 spans 13 residues. The CDR3, as DNA: TGCGCCAGCAGCTTGGATCGGGCGGGGGAGCAGTACTTC. It yields the protein CASSLDRAGEQYF.

This chain uses TRBV4-2 with TRBJ2-5, with D unclear. Germline V gives CDR1 LGHNA, CDR2 YNFKEQ. Trimming stripped 1 base from V and 5 bases from J, with 8 bases between. The CDR3 totals 13 residues. The CDR3, as DNA: TGTGCCAGCAGCCAAGTGGCTATGGAGACCCAGTACTTC. Its protein product is CASSQVAMETQYF.

This sequence joins TRBV5-4 and TRBJ2-1, with a weak D call TRBD2 (5 bases). Trimming left V 2 bases short and J 0 bases short, with 9 bases between. The CDR3 spans 15 residues. CDR1 and CDR2 (germline): SGHNT, YYREEE (reference sequence). The DNA for the CDR3 is TGTGCCAGCAGCTTCGAGCGGTCCTCCTACAATGAGCAGTTCTTC. This encodes CASSFERSSYNEQFF.

The J gene is TRBJ1-4, the V gene TRBV6-1; a possible D gene is TRBD1 (6 bases). V was cut by 0 bases and J by 13 bases, with 12 bases left in between. This CDR3 comprises 13 residues. Looked up from germline, CDR1 is MNHNS and CDR2 is SASEGT. This CDR3 reads CASSEADRLGLFF. The CDR3 bases are TGTGCCAGCAGTGAAGCTGACAGGTTAGGACTGTTTTTT.

The V call is TRBV21-1, the J call TRBJ1-1; the table's D call, TRBD1, was not checked against the DNA. TRBV21-1 is a pseudogene locus. The CDR3 is made up of 18 amino acids. In DNA form, the CDR3 reads TGTGCCAGCAGCACCTTCCACGGGACAGGCATCATGAACACTGAAGCTTTCTTT. This gives the protein CASSTFHGTGIMNTEAFF.